This TCR beta chain was obtained from a study of blood T cells in healthy people across ages. The germline V gene has CDR1 SQVTM and CDR2 ANQGSEA. This CDR3 spans 13 amino acids. Trimming took 4 bases from V and 1 from J, leaving 8 bases between them. Healthy Caucasian individuals from Russia aged about 6 to 100 served as donors. Each sample yielded at least 6 million isolated PBMCs. A second about 6 to 11 cycle PCR used barcoded and J-beta primers. TCRdb used MiXCR to reprocess the 5' RACE reads, holding one entry per CDR3 protein. This repertoire shows roughly 1,500,000 distinct CDR3 sequences, approximately 42% found once; its top ten account for 7% to 9%.

V usage is TRBV29-1 and J usage is TRBJ1-5; D is undetermined. This receptor was taken from a woman aged 18 to 35 in good health. The sequenced sample was blood. The CDR3 DNA follows: TGCAGCGTTGTGGGCGAAAGCAATCAGCCCCAGCATTTT. It yields the protein CSVVGESNQPQHF. The variable domain in full, completed from reference TRBV29-1 and TRBJ1-5, reads SAVISQKPSRDICQRGTSLTIQCQVDSQVTMMFWYRQQPGQSLTLIATANQGSEATYESGFVIDKFPISRPNLTFSTLTVSNMSPEDSSIYLCSVVGESNQPQHFGDGTRLSIL.